This TCR beta chain stems from a study of blood T cell repertoires in COVID-19. Looking at the study overall: From T cells, B-cell-depleted T cells, or PBMCs came the material, which was cDNA or gDNA.

The V end was cut by 2 bases, the J end by 4 bases, with 11 bases between. The CDR3 sequence is 15 residues long. Germline CDR1 is MNHEY and CDR2 is SVGEGT. Original methodology: Estimation of nucleated cell counts was performed using reference gene primer amplification. Only in-frame clones appear in the TCRdb table, and some are missing; sequencing was by immunoSEQ multiplex PCR. D and trimming were read from the DNA, whereas the V and J calls and clone size are those reported in that table. The sample consists of roughly 59,000 clones, around 80% of them appearing once. What was sequenced was peripheral blood. The sequence derives from a human donor in a cohort sampled during active COVID-19. This chain uses TRBV6-2 or TRBV6-3 with TRBJ2-2, with unresolved D. Here the CDR3 DNA reads TGTGCCAGCAGTTACGGATTTCAGGCCACCGGGGAGCTGTTTTTT. Its translation is CASSYGFQATGELFF.